Within the sample, the clone carrying this T cell receptor (beta chain) is large. What it binds is not known. Germline V gene lookup returns CDR1 LGHNA and CDR2 YSLEER. The junction had 7 bases not matched to a gene; V was cut back by 1 base and J by 8 bases. The length of the CDR3 is 15 residues. TCRdb reprocessed the 5' RACE reads via MiXCR and lists one record per CDR3 protein. Among roughly 3,000 distinct CDR3 sequences listed, 10% to 15% were seen once. The data are from a study of spatial heterogeneity in lung cancer. Across the whole study: More beta-chain than alpha-chain sequences were consistently detected. Whole-study findings and limits: How many expanded intratumoral alpha and beta TCRs were present tracked the tumor mutation count, which was a count of nonsynonymous mutations.

Time point in this sample: sample taken at primary tumor resection. This clonotype was obtained from a male donor with early-stage non-small cell lung cancer. The sample here was lung tumor tissue, taken at surgery. The chain uses TRBV4-3 and TRBJ2-1, with 8 bases matching TRBD2. As DNA, the CDR3 is TGCGCCAGCAGCCAAGCGGGGGGGAGTTGGGATGAGCAGTTCTTC. Translation gives CASSQAGGSWDEQFF.